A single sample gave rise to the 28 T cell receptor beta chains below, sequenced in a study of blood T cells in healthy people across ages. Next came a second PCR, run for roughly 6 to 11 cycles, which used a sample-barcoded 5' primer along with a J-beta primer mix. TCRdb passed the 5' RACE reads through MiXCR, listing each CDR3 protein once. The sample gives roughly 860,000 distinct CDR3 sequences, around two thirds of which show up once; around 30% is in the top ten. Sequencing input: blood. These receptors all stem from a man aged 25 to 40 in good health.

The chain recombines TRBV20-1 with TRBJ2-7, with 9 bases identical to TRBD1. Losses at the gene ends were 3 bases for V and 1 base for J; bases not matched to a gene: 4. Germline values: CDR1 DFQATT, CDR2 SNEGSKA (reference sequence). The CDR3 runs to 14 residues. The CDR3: CSARRQGVSYEQYF. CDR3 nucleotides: TGCAGTGCTAGGAGACAGGGGGTTTCCTACGAGCAGTACTTC.

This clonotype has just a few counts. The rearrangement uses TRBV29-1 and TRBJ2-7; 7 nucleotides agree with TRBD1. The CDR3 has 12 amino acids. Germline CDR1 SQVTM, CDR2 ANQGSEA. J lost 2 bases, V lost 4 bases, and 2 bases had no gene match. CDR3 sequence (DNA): TGCAGCGTTGTGCAGGGGGCCTACGAGCAGTACTTC. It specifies CSVVQGAYEQYF.

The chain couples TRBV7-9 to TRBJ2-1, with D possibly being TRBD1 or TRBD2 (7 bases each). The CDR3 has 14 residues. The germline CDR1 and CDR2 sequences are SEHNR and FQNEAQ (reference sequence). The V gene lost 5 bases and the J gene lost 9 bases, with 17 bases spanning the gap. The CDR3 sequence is CASSPRTGGSEQFF. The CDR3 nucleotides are TGTGCCAGCAGCCCAAGGACAGGCGGGAGTGAGCAGTTCTTC.

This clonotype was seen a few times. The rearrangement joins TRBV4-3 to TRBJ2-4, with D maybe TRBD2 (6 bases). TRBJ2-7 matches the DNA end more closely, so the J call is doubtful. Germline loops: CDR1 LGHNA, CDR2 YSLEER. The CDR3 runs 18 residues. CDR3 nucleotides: TGCGCCAGCAGCCAGGGAGCTTACCAGGGAGGAATAAACTACGAGCAGTACTTC. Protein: CASSQGAYQGGINYEQYF.

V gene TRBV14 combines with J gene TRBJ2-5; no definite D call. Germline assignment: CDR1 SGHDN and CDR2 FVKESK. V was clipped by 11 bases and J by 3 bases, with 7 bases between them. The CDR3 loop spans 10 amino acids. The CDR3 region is CASIKETQYF. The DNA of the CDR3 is TGTGCCTCAATTAAAGAGACCCAGTACTTC.

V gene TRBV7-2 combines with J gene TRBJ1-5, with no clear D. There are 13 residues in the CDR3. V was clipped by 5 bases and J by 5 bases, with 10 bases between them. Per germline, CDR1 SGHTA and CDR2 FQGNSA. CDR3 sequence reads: CASSPQDHQPQHF. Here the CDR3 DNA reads TGTGCCAGCAGCCCTCAGGACCATCAGCCCCAGCATTTT.

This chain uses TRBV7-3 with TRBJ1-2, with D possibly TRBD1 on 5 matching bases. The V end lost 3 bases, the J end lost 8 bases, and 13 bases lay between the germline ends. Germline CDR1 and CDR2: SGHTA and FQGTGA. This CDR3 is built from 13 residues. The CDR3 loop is CASSFTGRGGYTF. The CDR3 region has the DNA TGTGCCAGCAGCTTCACGGGGAGGGGAGGCTACACCTTC.

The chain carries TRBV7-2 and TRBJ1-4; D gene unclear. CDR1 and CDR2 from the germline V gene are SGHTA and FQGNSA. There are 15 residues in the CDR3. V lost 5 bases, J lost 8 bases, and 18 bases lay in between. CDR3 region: CASSPNLGGNEKLFF. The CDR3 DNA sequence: TGTGCCAGCAGCCCTAACCTGGGAGGTAACGAAAAACTGTTTTTT.

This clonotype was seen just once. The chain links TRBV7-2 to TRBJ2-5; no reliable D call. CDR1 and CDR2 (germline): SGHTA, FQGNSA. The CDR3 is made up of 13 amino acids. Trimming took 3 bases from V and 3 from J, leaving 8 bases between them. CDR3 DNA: TGTGCCAGCAGCTTCACCCAGAAAGAGACCCAGTACTTC. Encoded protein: CASSFTQKETQYF.

The CDR3 loop is CASNDRGHNYEQYF. CDR3 nucleotides: TGTGCCAGCAACGATCGGGGACATAACTACGAGCAGTACTTC. The gene calls are TRBV28 and TRBJ2-7; perhaps TRBD1 as D (6 bases). CDR1 and CDR2 (germline): MDHEN, SYDVKM. Trimming left V 7 bases short and J 3 bases short, with 16 bases between. This CDR3 region has 14 residues.

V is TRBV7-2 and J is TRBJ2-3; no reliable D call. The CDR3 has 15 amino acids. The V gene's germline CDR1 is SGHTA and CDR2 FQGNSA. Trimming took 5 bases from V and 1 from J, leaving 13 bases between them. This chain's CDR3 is CASSPRIIRTDTQYF. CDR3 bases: TGTGCCAGCAGCCCCCGTATAATCCGCACAGATACGCAGTATTTT.

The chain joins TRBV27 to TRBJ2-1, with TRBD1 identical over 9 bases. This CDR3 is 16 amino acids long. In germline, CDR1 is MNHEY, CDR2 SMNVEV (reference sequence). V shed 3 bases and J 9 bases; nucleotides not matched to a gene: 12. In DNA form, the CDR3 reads TGTGCCAGCAGTTTTCGCCGGGACAGGGAGGTTGGTGAGCAGTTCTTC. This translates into CASSFRRDREVGEQFF.

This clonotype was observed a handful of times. The CDR3 DNA reads TGCAGTGCTAGAGATCGGGAGGGAATCTACGAGCAGTACTTC. This codes for CSARDREGIYEQYF. The rearrangement uses TRBV20-1 and TRBJ2-7; 8 bases are shared with TRBD2. Losses at the gene ends were 0 bases for V and 3 bases for J; bases not matched to a gene: 4. CDR1 DFQATT and CDR2 SNEGSKA come from the germline V gene (reference sequence). The CDR3 is 14 residues long.

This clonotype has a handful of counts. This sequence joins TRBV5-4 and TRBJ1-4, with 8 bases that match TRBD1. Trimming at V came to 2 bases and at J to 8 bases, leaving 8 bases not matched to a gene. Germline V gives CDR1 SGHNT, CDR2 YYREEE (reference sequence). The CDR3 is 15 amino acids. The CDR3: CASSLQGGRQEKLFF. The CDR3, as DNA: TGTGCCAGCAGCTTACAGGGGGGAAGGCAGGAAAAACTGTTTTTT.

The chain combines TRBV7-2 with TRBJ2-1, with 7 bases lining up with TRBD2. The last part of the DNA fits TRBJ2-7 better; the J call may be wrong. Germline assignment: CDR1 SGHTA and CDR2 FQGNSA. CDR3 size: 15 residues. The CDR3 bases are TGTGCCAGCAGTTTCAGCGGGATCTCCTACAATGAGCAGTACTTC. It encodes CASSFSGISYNEQYF.

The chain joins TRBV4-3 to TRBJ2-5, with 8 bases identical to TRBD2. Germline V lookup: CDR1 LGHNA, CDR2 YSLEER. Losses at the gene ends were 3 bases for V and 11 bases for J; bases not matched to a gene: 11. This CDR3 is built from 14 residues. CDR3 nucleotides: TGCGCCAGCAGCCACAGGGTATCGGGGGGGAAGCAGTACTTC. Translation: CASSHRVSGGKQYF.

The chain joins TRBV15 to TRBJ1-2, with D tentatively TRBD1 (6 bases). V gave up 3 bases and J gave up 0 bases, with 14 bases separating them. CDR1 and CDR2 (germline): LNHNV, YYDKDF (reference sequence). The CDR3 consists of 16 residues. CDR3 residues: CATSSTGHPSNYGYTF. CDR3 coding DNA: TGTGCCACCAGCAGCACGGGACATCCGTCTAACTATGGCTACACCTTC.

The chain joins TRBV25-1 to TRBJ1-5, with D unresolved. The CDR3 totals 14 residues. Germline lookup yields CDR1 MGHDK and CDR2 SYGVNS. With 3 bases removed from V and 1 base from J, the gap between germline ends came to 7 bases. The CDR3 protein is CASSDVGSNQPQHF. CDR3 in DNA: TGTGCCAGCAGTGATGTCGGGAGCAATCAGCCCCAGCATTTT.

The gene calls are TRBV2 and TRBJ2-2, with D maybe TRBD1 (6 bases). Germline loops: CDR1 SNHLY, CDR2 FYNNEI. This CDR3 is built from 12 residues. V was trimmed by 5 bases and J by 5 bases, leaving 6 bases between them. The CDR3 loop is CASSTGTGELFF. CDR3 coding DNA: TGTGCCAGCAGTACAGGGACCGGGGAGCTGTTTTTT.

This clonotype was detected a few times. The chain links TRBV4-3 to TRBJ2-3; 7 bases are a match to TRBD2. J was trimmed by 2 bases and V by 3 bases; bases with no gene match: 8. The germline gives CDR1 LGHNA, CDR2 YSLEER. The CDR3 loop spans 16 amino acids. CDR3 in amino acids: CASSQGLRDYTDTQYF. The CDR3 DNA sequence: TGCGCCAGCAGCCAGGGACTCCGGGACTACACAGATACGCAGTATTTT.

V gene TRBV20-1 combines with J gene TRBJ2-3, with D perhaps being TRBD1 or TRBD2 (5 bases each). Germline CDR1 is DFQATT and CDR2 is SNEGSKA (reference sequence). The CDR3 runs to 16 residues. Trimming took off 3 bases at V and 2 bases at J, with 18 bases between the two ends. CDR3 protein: CSARAAGALSTDTQYF. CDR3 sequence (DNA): TGCAGTGCTAGGGCAGCCGGGGCGCTATCCACAGATACGCAGTATTTT.

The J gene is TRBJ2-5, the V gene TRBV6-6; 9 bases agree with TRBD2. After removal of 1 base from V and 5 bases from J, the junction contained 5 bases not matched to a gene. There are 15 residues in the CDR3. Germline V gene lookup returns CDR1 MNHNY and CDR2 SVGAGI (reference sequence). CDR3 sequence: CASSYLRGGRETQYF. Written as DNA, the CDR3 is TGTGCCAGCAGTTACTTGCGGGGGGGCAGGGAGACCCAGTACTTC.

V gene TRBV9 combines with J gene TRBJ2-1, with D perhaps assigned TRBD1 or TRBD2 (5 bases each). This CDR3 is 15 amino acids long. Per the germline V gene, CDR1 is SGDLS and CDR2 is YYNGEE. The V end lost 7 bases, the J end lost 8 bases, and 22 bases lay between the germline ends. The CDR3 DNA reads TGTGCCAGCTCCGTAGAGAGGGACCCTATCCATGAGCAGTTCTTC. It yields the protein CASSVERDPIHEQFF. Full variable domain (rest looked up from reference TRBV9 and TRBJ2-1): DSGVTQTPKHLITATGQRVTLRCSPRSGDLSVYWYQQSLDQGLQFLIQYYNGEERAKGNILERFSAQQFPDLHSELNLSSLELGDSALYFCASSVERDPIHEQFFGPGTRLTVL.

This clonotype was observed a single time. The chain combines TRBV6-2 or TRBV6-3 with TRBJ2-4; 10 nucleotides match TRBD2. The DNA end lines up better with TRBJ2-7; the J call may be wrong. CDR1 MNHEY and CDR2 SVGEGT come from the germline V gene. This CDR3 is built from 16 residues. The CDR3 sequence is CASSQPGLASSYEQYF. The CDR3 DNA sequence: TGTGCCAGCAGTCAACCGGGACTAGCGAGTTCCTACGAGCAGTACTTC.

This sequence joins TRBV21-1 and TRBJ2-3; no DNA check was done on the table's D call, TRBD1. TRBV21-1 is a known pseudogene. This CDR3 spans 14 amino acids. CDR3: CASSTNTGTHTQYF. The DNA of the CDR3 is TGTGCCAGCAGCACCAACACCGGGACACATACGCAGTATTTT.

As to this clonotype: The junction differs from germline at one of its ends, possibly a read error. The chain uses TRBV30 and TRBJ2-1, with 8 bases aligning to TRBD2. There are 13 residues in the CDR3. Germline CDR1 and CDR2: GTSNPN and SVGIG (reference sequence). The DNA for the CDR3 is TGTGCTTGCGGGGGGCCATCCTACAATGGGCAGTTCTTC. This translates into CACGGPSYNGQFF.

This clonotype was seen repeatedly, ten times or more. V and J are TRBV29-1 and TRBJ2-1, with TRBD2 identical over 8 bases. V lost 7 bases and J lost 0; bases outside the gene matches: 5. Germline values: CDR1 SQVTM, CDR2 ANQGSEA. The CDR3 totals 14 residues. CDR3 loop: CSASGGSSYNEQFF. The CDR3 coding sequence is TGCAGCGCAAGCGGGGGTAGCTCCTACAATGAGCAGTTCTTC.

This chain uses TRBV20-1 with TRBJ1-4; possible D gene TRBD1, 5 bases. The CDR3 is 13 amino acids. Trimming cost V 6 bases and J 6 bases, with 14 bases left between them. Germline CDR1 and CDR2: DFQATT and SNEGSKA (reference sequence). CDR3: CSALDGTDEKLFF. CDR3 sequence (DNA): TGCAGTGCCCTCGATGGGACGGATGAAAAACTGTTTTTT.